Listed below are T cell receptor beta chains from one sample, sequenced in a study of blood T cell repertoires in COVID-19. TCRdb's table, derived via immunoSEQ multiplex PCR, lists solely in-frame clones and lacks some. The table records 100,000 to 150,000 clones, around 88% of them present only once. Sequenced input: peripheral blood. Receptors were obtained from a man in his sixties with COVID-19, enrolled during active disease. CDR3s include the opening cysteine and the closing phenylalanine or tryptophan. A D gene is named only where the DNA matches it firmly. The size of a clone is reported for some rows only, either as once, few or many, or as a class for expanded clones.

TGTGCCAGCAGCCGGGACAGTACTAACTATGGCTACACCTTC | CASSRDSTNYGYTF | TRBJ1-2 | 14 | TRBV25-1 | - | TRBD1
TGTGCCATCAGTGACGAGTCAGGCACCGGGGAGCTGTTTTTT | CAISDESGTGELFF | TRBJ2-2 | 14 | TRBV10-3 | - | -
TGTGCCAGCAGTTGGGGACAGCACTATGGCTACACCTTC | CASSWGQHYGYTF | TRBJ1-2 | 13 | TRBV12-3/TRBV12-4 | - | TRBD1
TGTGCCAGCGGGCGGGGGGCCTCCTACAATGAGCAGTTCTTC | CASGRGASYNEQFF | TRBJ2-1 | 14 | TRBV7-8 | - | TRBD2
TGTGCCAGCAGCTTAACTGGGGGGTCCCGGCGGGATAGCCAGTACTTC | CASSLTGGSRRDSQYF | TRBJ2-5 | 16 | TRBV7-3 | - | -
TGTGCCAGCTCACCCTTAGAGGGGGAAGACTACACCTTC | CASSPLEGEDYTF | TRBJ1-2 | 13 | TRBV18 | - | -
TGTGCCACCAGTGACCCATCGCAGGGTGGCGCCTACAATGAGCAGTTCTTC | CATSDPSQGGAYNEQFF | TRBJ2-1 | 17 | TRBV24-1 | - | -
TGTGCCAGCAGCTTAACGTTCAGACAGGGGGACTTTTGGTACTTC | CASSLTFRQGDFWYF | TRBJ2-7 | 15 | TRBV7-2 | few | TRBD1
TGTGCCAGCAGTCTAATGGAGACCCAGTACTTC | CASSLMETQYF | TRBJ2-5 | 11 | TRBV6-6 | - | -
TGTGCCAGCAGGCGAGCGGGGGGAGGAGAGACCCAGTACTTC | CASRRAGGGETQYF | TRBJ2-5 | 14 | TRBV6-5 | once | TRBD2
TGTGCCAGCTCGCCCTCGGGTGGGTCCCTGTGGACTGAAGCTTTCTTT | CASSPSGGSLWTEAFF | TRBJ1-1 | 16 | TRBV18 | - | -
TGTGCCAGCAGCTTAGTTGGAGCGCAAGAGCAGTACTTC | CASSLVGAQEQYF | TRBJ2-7 | 13 | TRBV7-9 | - | -
TGTGCCAGCAGTTACCCGAGAATTAATGGAAACACCATATATTTT | CASSYPRINGNTIYF | TRBJ1-3 | 15 | TRBV6-2/TRBV6-3 | few | -
TGTGCCAGCAGCTTAGAAATGGCAGGTGAAGCTTTCTTT | CASSLEMAGEAFF | TRBJ1-1 | 13 | TRBV7-9 | - | -
TGTGCCAGCAGCCCACCCGGGGGAAATACAGATACGCAGTATTTT | CASSPPGGNTDTQYF | TRBJ2-3 | 15 | TRBV7-9 | - | -
TGTGCCAGCAGCTTAGTCGGGAGGGGCGGCCACAATGAGCAGTTCTTC | CASSLVGRGGHNEQFF | TRBJ2-1 | 16 | TRBV7-2 | - | TRBD2
TGTGCCAGCAGCCAAAACGCAGGGGCCAATCAGCCCCAGCATTTT | CASSQNAGANQPQHF | TRBJ1-5 | 15 | TRBV7-9 | - | -
TGCGCCAGCAGCCCCCTGGGAGGGAATCCTGAGGAGCAGTACTTC | CASSPLGGNPEEQYF | TRBJ2-7 | 15 | TRBV5-1 | - | TRBD2
TGTGCCAGTTACCCGGGACAGGGTATGCCGGGGGAGCAGTACTTC | CASYPGQGMPGEQYF | TRBJ2-7 | 15 | TRBV19 | - | TRBD1
TGTGCCAGCAGTTCCGTTAGCGGGGTACAAGAGACCCAGTACTTC | CASSSVSGVQETQYF | TRBJ2-5 | 15 | TRBV27 | - | TRBD2
TGCAGTGCTAGCGGGGTAAATGAGCAGTTCTTC | CSASGVNEQFF | TRBJ2-1 | 11 | TRBV20-1 | - | -
TGTGCCAGCTCACCAGACAGGGGCGAGCAGTACTTC | CASSPDRGEQYF | TRBJ2-7 | 12 | TRBV18 | - | TRBD1
TGTGCCAGCAGCTCTGCCGGACAGGGAGAGACCCAGTACTTC | CASSSAGQGETQYF | TRBJ2-5 | 14 | TRBV7-3 | - | TRBD1
TGTGCTAGTGGTCAGGGACACTCTGCCCCAGATACGCAGTATTTT | CASGQGHSAPDTQYF | TRBJ2-3 | 15 | TRBV12-5 | - | -
TGTGCCAGCAGTCAGCCACTCGGGAGGAACACTGAAGCTTTCTTT | CASSQPLGRNTEAFF | TRBJ1-1 | 15 | TRBV28 | - | -
TGTGCCAGCAGACCGGGACAGGGGGCGTCGGGTGGCTACACCTTC | CASRPGQGASGGYTF | TRBJ1-2 | 15 | TRBV28 | - | TRBD1
TGTGCCAGCAGCCAAGGAGAATCCGCCCACACTGAAGCTTTCTTT | CASSQGESAHTEAFF | TRBJ1-1 | 15 | TRBV3-1/TRBV3-2 | once | -
TGTGCCAGTCGACAGGGTGGCACTGAAGCTTTCTTT | CASRQGGTEAFF | TRBJ1-1 | 12 | TRBV2 | - | TRBD1
TGCGCCAGCAGCTTACCCGGGACAGGGGCCGGCGGCTACACCTTC | CASSLPGTGAGGYTF | TRBJ1-2 | 15 | TRBV5-1 | - | TRBD1
TGTGCCAGTAGTATAAGCGTCTATGGCTACACCTTC | CASSISVYGYTF | TRBJ1-2 | 12 | TRBV19 | - | -
TGTGCCAGCAGTTGGGGGGATTCCAAGGCTGGAAACACCATATATTTT | CASSWGDSKAGNTIYF | TRBJ1-3 | 16 | TRBV6-6 | - | -
TGTGCCAGCTCACCCTCTCAAGAGACCCAGTACTTC | CASSPSQETQYF | TRBJ2-5 | 12 | TRBV18 | few | -
TGTGCCAGCAGCCCCAAGCGGGGGGGCCCAGAGACCCAGTACTTC | CASSPKRGGPETQYF | TRBJ2-5 | 15 | TRBV7-9 | - | TRBD2
TGTGCCAGCAGCGTAGAATGGGGCACTTACAATGAGCAGTTCTTC | CASSVEWGTYNEQFF | TRBJ2-1 | 15 | TRBV9 | - | -
TGTGCCAGTAGTATAGGAACACCTAACTATGGCTACACCTTC | CASSIGTPNYGYTF | TRBJ1-2 | 14 | TRBV19 | - | -
TGTGCCAGCAGCGTAGACGGGGCAGGGGGCCTCTCTGGAAACACCATATATTTT | CASSVDGAGGLSGNTIYF | TRBJ1-3 | 18 | TRBV9 | - | TRBD1
TGTGCCAGCAGCTTGCTACGACAGGGCGACATTCAGTACTTC | CASSLLRQGDIQYF | TRBJ2-4 | 14 | TRBV5-4 | - | TRBD1
TGTGCCAGCACTAGCATCGAGGCGGCCAAAAACATTCAGTACTTC | CASTSIEAAKNIQYF | TRBJ2-4 | 15 | TRBV28 | once | -
TGTGCCACCAGCCCACAGACAGGGCCCTTCTATGGCTACACCTTC | CATSPQTGPFYGYTF | TRBJ1-2 | 15 | TRBV15 | - | TRBD1
TGTGCCAGCAGCTTAGGCCCAGGGGCCCATGAGCAGTTCTTC | CASSLGPGAHEQFF | TRBJ2-1 | 14 | TRBV7-2 | few | -
TGTGCCAGCAGCTCGGACAGTTACACTGAAGCTTTCTTT | CASSSDSYTEAFF | TRBJ1-1 | 13 | TRBV7-9 | - | -
TGTGCCAGCAGCGTAGAATTGCGGGGGGGTCCAGATACGCAGTATTTT | CASSVELRGGPDTQYF | TRBJ2-3 | 16 | TRBV9 | - | TRBD2
TGTGCCAGCAGCTTGGAGTTACTAGCGGGGGGTGACACCGGGGAGCTGTTTTTT | CASSLELLAGGDTGELFF | TRBJ2-2 | 18 | TRBV5-4 | - | TRBD2
TGCGCCAGCAGTGAGTACGGTAATGCGGATACGCAGTATTTT | CASSEYGNADTQYF | TRBJ2-3 | 14 | TRBV10-2 | - | -
TGTGCCAGCTCACCACCGTCAGGGGTAAACGAGCAGTACTTC | CASSPPSGVNEQYF | TRBJ2-7 | 14 | TRBV18 | - | -
TGTGCCAGCACCAAGGACAGGGGAGCAGATACGCAGTATTTT | CASTKDRGADTQYF | TRBJ2-3 | 14 | TRBV2 | - | TRBD1
TGTGCCTGGAGACTAGCGGGGGACTTGGATACGCAGTATTTT | CAWRLAGDLDTQYF | TRBJ2-3 | 14 | TRBV30 | few | TRBD2
TGTGCCAGCAGACCCACCACTAGCACAGATACGCAGTATTTT | CASRPTTSTDTQYF | TRBJ2-3 | 14 | TRBV6-5 | - | -
TGTGCCAGCTCACCAACTTTGGGACAGAGCTCTGGAAACACCATATATTTT | CASSPTLGQSSGNTIYF | TRBJ1-3 | 17 | TRBV18 | - | TRBD1
TGCGCCAGCAGCAGGCGCGGGGGGGCAACCGGGGAGCTGTTTTTT | CASSRRGGATGELFF | TRBJ2-2 | 15 | TRBV5-1 | - | TRBD2
TGTGCCTGGGGTACAGGGGGCGATCAGCCCCAGCATTTT | CAWGTGGDQPQHF | TRBJ1-5 | 13 | TRBV30 | once | TRBD1
TGTGCCTGGAGTGTGGGGGGGGCGGCCAAAAACATTCAGTACTTC | CAWSVGGAAKNIQYF | TRBJ2-4 | 15 | TRBV30 | - | -
TGTGCCAGCAGCTACAGGGGGTCGGGTTATGGCTACACCTTC | CASSYRGSGYGYTF | TRBJ1-2 | 14 | TRBV6-5 | - | TRBD1
TGTGCCATCAGGAGGACTAGCGGGGAGAATGAGCAGTTCTTC | CAIRRTSGENEQFF | TRBJ2-1 | 14 | TRBV10-3 | - | TRBD2
TGTGCCATCAAACAAGGGGGCCGCTCTGGGGCCAACGTCCTGACTTTC | CAIKQGGRSGANVLTF | TRBJ2-6 | 16 | TRBV10-3 | - | TRBD1